The rows below give T cell receptor beta chains drawn from one sample of a study of shared clonotypes between healthy human individuals. Profiled with immunoSEQ multiplex PCR; TCRdb holds only in-frame clones, not every one. The table has a few million clones, 90% to 95% seen once; the top ten hold around 0.14%. Sequenced: naive CD4+ T cells sorted from blood. Receptor source: a young man in good health. Each CDR3 is given with its conserved first and last residue. Each record gives: D gene, clone size, J gene, V gene, CDR3 protein, CDR3 DNA. The D gene is left open where the match is weak. Clone size appears in some rows only: once, few, many, or a class for an expanded clone.

>NA|NA|TRBJ2-7|TRBV7-9
CASSLASSFTGTYEQYF
TGTGCCAGCAGCTTAGCCTCCTCCTTTACAGGGACCTACGAGCAGTACTTC
>TRBD2|NA|TRBJ2-7|TRBV5-1
CASSLTLSGNYEQYF
TGCGCCAGCAGCTTAACCCTTAGCGGGAACTACGAGCAGTACTTC
>NA|once|TRBJ2-7|TRBV20-1
CSARPGYEQYF
TGCAGTGCTAGACCGGGCTACGAGCAGTACTTC
>TRBD1|NA|TRBJ1-1|TRBV15
CATSRGGTGGRNTEAFF
TGTGCCACCAGCAGAGGGGGGACAGGGGGTAGGAACACTGAAGCTTTCTTT
>NA|NA|TRBJ1-5|TRBV10-2
CASTDGSYQPQHF
TGCGCCAGCACCGATGGGTCTTATCAGCCCCAGCATTTT
>TRBD1|NA|TRBJ1-3|TRBV25-1
CASSEGQGMGNTIYF
TGTGCCAGCAGTGAGGGACAGGGCATGGGAAACACCATATATTTT
>NA|once|TRBJ1-5|TRBV30
CAWSVKGSVGFNQPQHF
TGTGCCTGGAGTGTAAAGGGCTCTGTAGGCTTCAATCAGCCCCAGCATTTT
>NA|NA|TRBJ2-5|TRBV5-1
CASSLGLIGGETQYF
TGCGCCAGCAGCTTGGGTCTGATAGGGGGGGAGACCCAGTACTTC
>TRBD1|few|TRBJ1-6|TRBV19
CASKLPGQPNSPLHF
TGTGCCAGTAAACTCCCGGGACAGCCAAATTCACCCCTCCACTTT
>NA|NA|TRBJ1-4|TRBV5-5
CASSQGGTNEKLFF
TGTGCCAGCAGCCAAGGGGGAACTAATGAAAAACTGTTTTTT
>NA|NA|TRBJ2-5|TRBV6-1
CASNPRGQVVKTQYF
TGTGCCAGCAACCCACGGGGCCAGGTCGTAAAGACCCAGTACTTC
>NA|NA|TRBJ2-7|TRBV6-5
CASSRPGQGALEQYF
TGTGCCAGCAGTCGTCCAGGACAAGGGGCTCTCGAGCAGTACTTC
>NA|NA|TRBJ2-1|TRBV5-1
CASSLNTFSYNEQFF
TGCGCCAGCAGCTTGAACACTTTCTCCTACAATGAGCAGTTCTTC
>NA|NA|TRBJ1-6|TRBV11-2
CASSLDGVVGSPLHF
TGTGCCAGCAGCTTAGATGGGGTTGTGGGGTCACCCCTCCACTTT
>TRBD1|NA|TRBJ2-2|TRBV11-2
CASSLTGSTGELFF
TGTGCCAGCAGCTTGACAGGGAGCACCGGGGAGCTGTTTTTT
>NA|NA|TRBJ2-2|TRBV7-2
CASSLVAGTWGGELFF
TGTGCCAGCAGCTTAGTGGCAGGGACTTGGGGCGGGGAGCTGTTTTTT
>NA|NA|TRBJ2-5|TRBV6-6
CASSQNGFSGETQYF
TGTGCCAGCAGTCAGAATGGATTTTCAGGAGAGACCCAGTACTTC
>NA|once|TRBJ1-1|TRBV4-3
CASSQDDLRSEAFF
TGCGCCAGCAGCCAAGACGACCTGCGATCCGAAGCTTTCTTT
>TRBD2|NA|TRBJ2-3|TRBV30
CAWSKPLAGGSDTQYF
TGTGCCTGGAGCAAGCCACTAGCGGGGGGGTCAGATACGCAGTATTTT
>NA|NA|TRBJ2-5|TRBV7-6
CASSLAGRLKETQYF
TGTGCCAGCAGCTTAGCGGGCAGGCTCAAAGAGACCCAGTACTTC
>NA|NA|TRBJ2-5|TRBV7-9
CASSLARLAIIQETQYF
TGTGCCAGCAGCTTAGCGCGTCTAGCGATAATCCAAGAGACCCAGTACTTC
>TRBD1|NA|TRBJ2-7|TRBV7-6
CASSKGQTYEQYF
TGTGCCAGCAGCAAGGGACAGACCTACGAGCAGTACTTC
>NA|NA|TRBJ1-1|TRBV4-2
CASSQDYGRAEAFF
TGTGCCAGCAGCCAAGATTACGGGCGCGCTGAAGCTTTCTTT
>TRBD1|NA|TRBJ2-1|TRBV2
CASSGTGYFNEQFF
TGTGCCAGCAGTGGGACAGGGTATTTCAATGAGCAGTTCTTC
>TRBD2|NA|TRBJ2-1|TRBV18
CASSLGTSGSDEQFF
TGTGCCAGCTCACTCGGGACTAGCGGGAGCGATGAGCAGTTCTTC
>NA|NA|TRBJ1-1|TRBV5-4
CASTLGETALMNTEAFF
TGTGCCAGCACCCTGGGGGAGACCGCACTCATGAACACTGAAGCTTTCTTT
>NA|NA|TRBJ1-5|TRBV7-8
CASSWEGVSNQPQHF
TGTGCCAGCAGCTGGGAAGGGGTTAGCAATCAGCCCCAGCATTTT
>TRBD2|once|TRBJ2-5|TRBV5-4
CASSLVGSGRGETQYF
TGTGCCAGCAGCTTGGTTGGTAGCGGGAGAGGGGAGACCCAGTACTTC
>NA|NA|TRBJ2-5|TRBV5-4
CASNLLGETQYF
TGTGCCAGCAACCTGCTGGGCGAGACCCAGTACTTC
>NA|once|TRBJ2-3|TRBV11-2
CASSLGVGSTDTQYF
TGTGCCAGCAGCTTAGGGGTGGGCAGCACAGATACGCAGTATTTT
>NA|few|TRBJ1-6|TRBV10-3
CAISEGTYNSPLHF
TGTGCCATCAGCGAGGGAACCTATAATTCACCCCTCCACTTT
>NA|NA|TRBJ2-7|TRBV11-2
CASSLDISAGSGEQYF
TGTGCCAGCAGCTTAGATATCTCAGCGGGTTCTGGCGAGCAGTACTTC
>NA|NA|TRBJ2-5|TRBV29-1
CSVREGGRETQYF
TGCAGCGTGCGAGAAGGGGGTCGAGAGACCCAGTACTTC
>NA|NA|TRBJ2-1|TRBV21-1
CASSKGGVRGLNEQFF
TGTGCCAGCAGCAAAGGGGGCGTCAGGGGGTTGAATGAGCAGTTCTTC
>TRBD2|NA|TRBJ2-2|TRBV27
CASSPRAGGPNTGELFF
TGTGCCAGCAGTCCGAGGGCGGGGGGACCGAACACCGGGGAGCTGTTTTTT
>NA|once|TRBJ2-2|TRBV2
CASRLFGPTTGELFF
TGTGCCAGCAGATTATTTGGCCCAACTACCGGGGAGCTGTTTTTT
>NA|once|TRBJ2-5|TRBV5-6
CASSFGRGYFETQYF
TGTGCCAGCAGTTTCGGGCGCGGCTATTTTGAGACCCAGTACTTC
>NA|once|TRBJ1-6|TRBV5-8
CASSPTGGSNSPLHF
TGTGCCAGCAGCCCGACCGGGGGTTCGAATTCACCCCTCCACTTT
>TRBD1|NA|TRBJ1-6|TRBV5-1
CASSTGTGVSGSPLHF
TGCGCCAGCAGCACGGGGACAGGGGTATCCGGTTCACCCCTCCACTTT
>TRBD2|NA|TRBJ2-5|TRBV30
CAWAKGTSGRETQYF
TGTGCCTGGGCTAAAGGGACTAGCGGGAGAGAGACCCAGTACTTC
>TRBD1|NA|TRBJ2-1|TRBV19
CASSPRDRGPNEQFF
TGTGCCAGTAGTCCCCGGGACAGGGGGCCCAATGAGCAGTTCTTC
>NA|few|TRBJ1-6|TRBV5-1
CASSLEGPGAPLHF
TGCGCCAGCAGCTTGGAGGGCCCGGGGGCACCCCTCCACTTT
>NA|NA|TRBJ2-1|TRBV7-2
CASSLGTPSYNEQFF
TGTGCCAGCAGCTTAGGGACCCCCTCCTACAATGAGCAGTTCTTC
>NA|NA|TRBJ2-1|TRBV14
CASSQDPGFSGNEQFF
TGTGCCAGCAGCCAAGACCCAGGGTTTTCAGGGAATGAGCAGTTCTTC
>NA|NA|TRBJ1-4|TRBV5-1
CASSPPGTTNEKLFF
TGCGCCAGCAGCCCCCCCGGGACCACTAATGAAAAACTGTTTTTT
>NA|NA|TRBJ1-6|TRBV27
CASSLGNSNNSPLHF
TGTGCCAGCAGTTTGGGAAATTCAAATAATTCACCCCTCCACTTT
>NA|NA|TRBJ2-2|TRBV9
CASRSPLNAGELFF
TGTGCCAGCAGGTCCCCACTCAATGCCGGGGAGCTGTTTTTT
>TRBD2|NA|TRBJ2-5|TRBV6-5
CASSYSGLAGQETQYF
TGTGCCAGCAGTTACTCGGGACTAGCGGGGCAAGAGACCCAGTACTTC
>NA|NA|TRBJ2-6|TRBV5-1
CASSLRSSGANVLTF
TGCGCCAGCAGCTTGAGGAGTTCTGGGGCCAACGTCCTGACTTTC
>TRBD1|NA|TRBJ1-1|TRBV5-5
CASRHQGALNTEAFF
TGTGCCAGCAGACATCAGGGGGCCCTGAACACTGAAGCTTTCTTT